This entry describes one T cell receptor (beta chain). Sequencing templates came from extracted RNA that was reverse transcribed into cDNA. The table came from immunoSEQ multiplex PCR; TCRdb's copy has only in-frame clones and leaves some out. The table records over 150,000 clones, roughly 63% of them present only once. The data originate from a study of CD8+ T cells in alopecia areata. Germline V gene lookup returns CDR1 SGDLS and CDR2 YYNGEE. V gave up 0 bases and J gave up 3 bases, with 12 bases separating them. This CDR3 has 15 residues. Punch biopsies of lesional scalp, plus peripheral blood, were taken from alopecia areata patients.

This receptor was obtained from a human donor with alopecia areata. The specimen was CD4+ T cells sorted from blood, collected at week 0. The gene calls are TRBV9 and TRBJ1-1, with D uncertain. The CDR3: CASSVVGSRHTEAFF. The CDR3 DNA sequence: TGTGCCAGCAGCGTAGTAGGCAGCCGTCACACTGAAGCTTTCTTT. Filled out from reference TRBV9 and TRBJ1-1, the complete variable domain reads DSGVTQTPKHLITATGQRVTLRCSPRSGDLSVYWYQQSLDQGLQFLIQYYNGEERAKGNILERFSAQQFPDLHSELNLSSLELGDSALYFCASSVVGSRHTEAFFGQGTRLTVV.